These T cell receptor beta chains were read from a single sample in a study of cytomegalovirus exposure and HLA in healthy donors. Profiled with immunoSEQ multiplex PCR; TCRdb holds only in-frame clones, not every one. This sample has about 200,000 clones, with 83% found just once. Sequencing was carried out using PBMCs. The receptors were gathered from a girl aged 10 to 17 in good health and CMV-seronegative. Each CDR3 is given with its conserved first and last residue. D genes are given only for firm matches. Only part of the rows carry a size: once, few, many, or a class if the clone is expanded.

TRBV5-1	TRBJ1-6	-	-	TGCGCCAGCAGCTTTGGCGGGTCAGAAAATTCACCCCTCCACTTT	CASSFGGSENSPLHF
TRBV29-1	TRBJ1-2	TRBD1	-	TGCAGCGTTGGCGCCCGGGACAGCTACTATGGCTACACCTTC	CSVGARDSYYGYTF
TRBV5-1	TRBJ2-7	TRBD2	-	TGCGCCAGCAGCTTGTCCTCATCCAGCGGGAGCCCATACGAGCAGTACTTC	CASSLSSSSGSPYEQYF
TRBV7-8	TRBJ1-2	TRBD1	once	TGTGCCAGCAGCCGACAGGGGCGATATGTTAACTATGGCTACACCTTC	CASSRQGRYVNYGYTF
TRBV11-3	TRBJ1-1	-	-	TGTGCCAGCAGCTTTATCGGCGGCGCTGAAGCTTTCTTT	CASSFIGGAEAFF
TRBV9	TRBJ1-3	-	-	TGTGCCAGCAGCGTTAAGGGAGACTCTGGAAACACCATATATTTT	CASSVKGDSGNTIYF
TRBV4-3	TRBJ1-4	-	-	TGCGCCAGCAGCCAAGAGACAGATAATGAAAAACTGTTTTTT	CASSQETDNEKLFF
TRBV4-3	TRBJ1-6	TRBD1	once	TGCGCCAGCAGCCAGGATACCCGGGACAGGGTCCCCATGGCACCCCTCCACTTT	CASSQDTRDRVPMAPLHF
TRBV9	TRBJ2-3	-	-	TGTGCCAGCAGCGTAGACCAGGGGCAGACAGATACGCAGTATTTT	CASSVDQGQTDTQYF
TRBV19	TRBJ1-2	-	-	TGTGCCAGTAGTATATCGATCGGGTATGGCTACACCTTC	CASSISIGYGYTF
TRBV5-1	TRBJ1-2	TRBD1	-	TGCGCCAGCAGCAGCGATTCAAGACAGGGTCCCTTCTATGGCTACACCTTC	CASSSDSRQGPFYGYTF
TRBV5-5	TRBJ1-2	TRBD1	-	TGTGCCAGCACCTTGGGACAGGGCGATGGCTACACCTTC	CASTLGQGDGYTF
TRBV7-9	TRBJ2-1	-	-	TGTGCCAGCAGCTTCTCCCGGGGGGCTTCTTACAATGAGCAGTTCTTC	CASSFSRGASYNEQFF
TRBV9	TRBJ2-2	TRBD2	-	TGTGCCAGCTCATTAGCGGGAGGTCTCGGGGAGCTGTTTTTT	CASSLAGGLGELFF
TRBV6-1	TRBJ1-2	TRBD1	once	TGTGCCAGCAGTGAAGGTTCGACAGGGGGCCTTGGCTACACCTTC	CASSEGSTGGLGYTF
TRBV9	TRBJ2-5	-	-	TGTGCCAGCAGCGTAGGTCTATCTCGAGAAGAGACCCAGTACTTC	CASSVGLSREETQYF
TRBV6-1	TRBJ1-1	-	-	TGTGCCAGCAGCGTAATACTCGGTGACAGGACTGAAGCTTTCTTT	CASSVILGDRTEAFF
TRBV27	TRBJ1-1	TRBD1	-	TGTGCCAGCAGTTTCCGTAAACCGGCCAGGGGGCACACTGAAGCTTTCTTT	CASSFRKPARGHTEAFF
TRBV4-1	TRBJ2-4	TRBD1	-	TGCGCCAGCAGCCAACCGCAAAGGGACAGCAAAAACATTCAGTACTTC	CASSQPQRDSKNIQYF
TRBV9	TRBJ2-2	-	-	TGTGCCAGCAGGGGGGGTCAGGGGAACACCGGGGAGCTGTTTTTT	CASRGGQGNTGELFF
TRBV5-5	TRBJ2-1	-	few	TGTGCCAGCAGCCTCACTTGGTCCTACAATGAGCAGTTCTTC	CASSLTWSYNEQFF
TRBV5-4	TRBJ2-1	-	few	TGTGCCAGCAGCTTGCGCGACAATGAGCAGTTCTTC	CASSLRDNEQFF
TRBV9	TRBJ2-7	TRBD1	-	TGTGCCAGCAGCGGACAGGGATACGAGCAGTACTTC	CASSGQGYEQYF
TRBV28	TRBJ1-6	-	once	TGTGCCAGCAGTTTAGACAGGAATTCACCCCTCCACTTT	CASSLDRNSPLHF
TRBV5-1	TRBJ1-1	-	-	TGCGCCAGCAGCTTGTCTCGGGGCACTGAAGCTTTCTTT	CASSLSRGTEAFF
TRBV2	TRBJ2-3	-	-	TGTGCCAGCAGTGAAAGCGCAGATACGCAGTATTTT	CASSESADTQYF
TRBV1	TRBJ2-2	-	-	TGCACCAGCAGCCAAGATTGGAGAAACGGGGCCGGGGAGCTGTTTTTT	CTSSQDWRNGAGELFF
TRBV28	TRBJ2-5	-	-	TGTGCCAGCAGTCCGCCGGGGGAGACCCAGTACTTC	CASSPPGETQYF
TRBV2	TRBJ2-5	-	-	TGTGCCAGCAGTGTTGACAGAACTTATGCGACCCAGTACTTC	CASSVDRTYATQYF
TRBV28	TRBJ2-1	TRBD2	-	TGTGCCAGCAGCAGCTATCGGTCTAGCGGGAGCCATGAGCAGTTCTTC	CASSSYRSSGSHEQFF
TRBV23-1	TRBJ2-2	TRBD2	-	TGCGCCAGCAGTCGACTAGCGGGGGGCACCGGGGAGCTGTTTTTT	CASSRLAGGTGELFF
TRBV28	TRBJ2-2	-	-	TGTGCCAGCAGCCCTCTTCCGGAGGCGGGCACCGGGGAGCTGTTTTTT	CASSPLPEAGTGELFF
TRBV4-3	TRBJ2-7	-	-	TGCGCCAGCAGCCCCAACTGGGGGCGCGAGCAGTACTTC	CASSPNWGREQYF
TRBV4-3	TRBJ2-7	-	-	TGCGCCAGCAGCCTCCGGACTAACTACGAGCAGTACTTC	CASSLRTNYEQYF
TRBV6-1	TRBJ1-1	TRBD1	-	TGTGCCAGCAGTCGAGGGGGCCCTGAAGCTTTCTTT	CASSRGGPEAFF
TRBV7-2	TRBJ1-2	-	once	TGTGCCAGCAGCTTAGAGCGTGGTCTCCACGATAACTATGGCTACACCTTC	CASSLERGLHDNYGYTF
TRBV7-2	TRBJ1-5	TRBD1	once	TGTGCCAGCAGCTCCCGGGACAGGCGAGATAGCAATCAGCCCCAGCATTTT	CASSSRDRRDSNQPQHF
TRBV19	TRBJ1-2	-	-	TGTGCCAGCCACCGAACCGGTATAGATGGCTACACCTTC	CASHRTGIDGYTF
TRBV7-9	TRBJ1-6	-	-	TGTGCCAGCAGCTTAGTCCCAGGGGTTGGGTCACCCCTCCACTTT	CASSLVPGVGSPLHF
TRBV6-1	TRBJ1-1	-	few	TGTGCCAGCATCGCACAGGGCCTACCGAACACTGAAGCTTTCTTT	CASIAQGLPNTEAFF
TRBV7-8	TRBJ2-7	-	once	TGTGCCAGCAGCCGAAATCGGGACTACGAGCAGTACTTC	CASSRNRDYEQYF
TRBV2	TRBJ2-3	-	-	TGTGCCAGCAGTTCGACAGCGTACACAGATACGCAGTATTTT	CASSSTAYTDTQYF
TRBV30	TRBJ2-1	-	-	TGTGCCTGGAGTGGGGGGCGGGAGCAGTTCTTC	CAWSGGREQFF
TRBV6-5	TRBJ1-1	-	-	TGTGCCAGCAGTTTAACAGAAAACACTGAAGCTTTCTTT	CASSLTENTEAFF
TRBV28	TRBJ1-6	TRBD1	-	TGTGCCAGCGGCTCAACAGGGGGACCGAGAAATTCACCCCTCCACTTT	CASGSTGGPRNSPLHF
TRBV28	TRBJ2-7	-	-	TGTGCCAGCAGTCTACCGTCAATGGACGAGCAGTACTTC	CASSLPSMDEQYF
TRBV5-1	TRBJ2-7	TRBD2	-	TGCGCCAGCAGCACGACAACTAGCGGGTACTACGAGCAGTACTTC	CASSTTTSGYYEQYF
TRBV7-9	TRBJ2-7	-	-	TGTGCCAGCAGGGAATACAGGGACGAGCAGTACTTC	CASREYRDEQYF
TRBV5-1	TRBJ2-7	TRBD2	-	TGCGCCAGCAGCTTGGAGGGACTAGCGGGGGGCAGGGTCGAGCAGTACTTC	CASSLEGLAGGRVEQYF
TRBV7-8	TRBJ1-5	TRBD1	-	TGTGCCAGCAGCTACGGGACAGGGGTCTATAGCAATCAGCCCCAGCATTTT	CASSYGTGVYSNQPQHF
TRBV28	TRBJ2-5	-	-	TGTGCCAGCAGTTTAAGTCATGCGGAGACCCAGTACTTC	CASSLSHAETQYF
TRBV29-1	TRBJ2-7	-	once	TGCAGCTTCATTGGGGAGACCTACGAGCAGTACTTC	CSFIGETYEQYF
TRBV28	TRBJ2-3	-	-	TGTGCCAGCAGTTATCCGGGTGCGCAGTATTTT	CASSYPGAQYF